The clone carrying this TCR beta chain has more than one count but fewer than ten. Its antigen is currently unknown. This entry is derived from a study of T-cell memory formation after mild COVID-19. General study results and limits: Pre-infection memory already had some responding clones, implying cross-reactive memory joined. Contracting CD8+ clones were enriched in EMRA, CD4+ mainly in CM and EM.

TCRdb re-called the 5' RACE reads through MiXCR, storing one row per CDR3 protein. The sample records about 440,000 distinct CDR3 sequences, 15% to 25% being singletons. This CDR3 region has 16 residues. Germline V gene lookup returns CDR1 MNHNS and CDR2 SASEGT. V was clipped by 3 bases and J by 6 bases, with 15 bases between them. The chain joins TRBV6-1 to TRBJ1-6; D unresolved. The sequencing sample was made of PBMCs or a T cell subset sorted from them (not recorded which). This clonotype was obtained from an adult woman who had mild COVID-19 (a few samples of this study predate the infection). Cell type and time point are not known. For the CDR3, the DNA is TGTGCCAGCAGTGATGGAGTTACAAGCGGTAATTCACCCCTCCACTTT. This encodes CASSDGVTSGNSPLHF.